This T cell receptor (beta chain) emerged from a study of OX40 agonist ivuxolimab in advanced cancers. Broadly, across the study: Ivuxolimab was a fully human IgG2 agonistic monoclonal antibody targeting the costimulatory receptor OX40 (CD134). Intravenous ivuxolimab was administered to patients every 2 weeks at six dose levels: 0.01, 0.1, 0.3, 1.5, 3 and 10 mg/kg. Of the approximately 50 dose-escalation patients, hepatocellular carcinoma was present in about 20, melanoma in approximately 15, renal cell carcinoma in 9 and head and neck cancer in 9. The dose-escalation cohort was about 83% male with a mean age of 60 years, ranging from about 23 to 85. Patients were allowed to have had prior anti-PD-1, anti-PD-L1 or anti-CTLA-4 therapy, and around 37% of the dose-escalation patients had previously received checkpoint inhibitors. Partial responses occurred in three dose-escalation patients, of whom one had hepatocellular carcinoma and two had cutaneous melanoma. Peripheral TCRbeta sequencing aimed to test whether ivuxolimab altered TCR sequence diversity and caused clonal T-cell expansion. The paper reports the monotherapy dose-escalation portion (N of about 50 patients) of the phase I ivuxolimab trial.

To sequence the TCRbeta CDR3 region, genomic DNA was isolated from the sorted cells. The immunoSEQ Assay was used to sequence the TCRbeta CDR3 regions. TCRdb obtained this table from immuneACCESS and retained in-frame rearrangements with V and J assigned. These tables miss some clones; where compared with another copy, unresolved V genes account for less than half of the shortfall, and the remainder is unexplained. A total of approximately 60,000 clones appear in this sample, over 65% of them only once. The ten largest clones capture about 2% of the sample. The CDR3 spans 15 residues, from the cysteine through the phenylalanine. The only DNA kept is the CDR3, 45 bases in frame from the first base. CDR1 and CDR2 are read off the germline V gene as SGHRS and YFSETQ. Relative to germline, V is 4 bases shorter and J is 4 bases shorter, with 17 bases between their ends. In regard to this clone: Its antigen remains undetermined. No qualities accompany the bases; no much larger clone lies one base away.

Beyond this particular receptor, the publication reports: The antigen specificity of the peripheral T cells that underwent clonal expansion was not determined. At doses of 0.1 to 3.0 mg/kg, clonal expansion of both CD4+ and CD8+ blood T cells was observed from baseline to week 6. Low levels of normalized T-cell clonal expansion were also shown by some nonresponding patients. After ivuxolimab, CD8+ T cells had more expanded clones than CD4+ T cells on average. In the 0.1-3.0 mg/kg groups, partial responders were among the patients with the lowest normalized peripheral clonal expansion, particularly in CD8+ T cells.

Patients with autoimmune disease history or receiving systemic immunosuppression were excluded from the trial. In every dose cohort, peripheral blood was drawn for TCR sequencing at baseline, cycle 4 day 1, and cycle 7 day 1. The samples were drawn from a first-in-human, open-label, multicenter phase I dose-escalation trial of ivuxolimab. Adults with locally advanced or metastatic melanoma, renal cell carcinoma, hepatocellular carcinoma or head and neck squamous cell carcinoma were enrolled in the trial. Before TCR sequencing, CD4+ T cells and CD8+ T cells were sorted from peripheral blood as separate populations.

The receptor was isolated from an adult with an advanced solid tumor such as melanoma, head and neck, liver or kidney cancer. The chain links TRBV5-1 with TRBJ2-5; the D region possibly corresponds to TRBD2 (5 bases align). Specimen: CD4+ or CD8+ T cells sorted from blood, collected in a trial of the OX40 agonist ivuxolimab. The CDR3 is CASSRLYGGGETQYF. The nucleotide sequence reads as follows: TGCGCCAGCAGCCGACTATACGGCGGAGGAGAGACCCAGTACTTC.